This T cell receptor (beta chain) was observed in a study of early T cells in non-severe SARS-CoV-2 infection. Notes on the study in general: The VDJdb matching leaned toward anti-spike CD8 responses and overlooked private and CD4 specificities.

Concerning this clonotype itself: The antigen is undetermined.

Molecules of cDNA were individually given unique molecular identifiers that were attached to them. MiXCR was run by TCRdb on the 5' RACE reads, yielding one entry per CDR3 protein. Here the sample spans 70,000 to 95,000 distinct CDR3 sequences, more than 13% being singletons. Germline CDR1 is SGHRS and CDR2 is YFSETQ. The CDR3 loop spans 15 amino acids. V was trimmed by 0 bases and J by 5 bases, leaving 12 bases between them. This chain connects TRBV5-1 to TRBJ2-1, with D perhaps being TRBD1 or TRBD2 (5 bases each). Sequencing used whole blood. This clonotype was obtained from an adult who was a healthcare worker with PCR-confirmed SARS-CoV-2 infection or an uninfected control (not recorded which). The CDR3 here is CASSLEGTYDNEQFF. The DNA of the CDR3 is TGCGCCAGCAGCTTGGAAGGGACCTACGACAATGAGCAGTTCTTC.